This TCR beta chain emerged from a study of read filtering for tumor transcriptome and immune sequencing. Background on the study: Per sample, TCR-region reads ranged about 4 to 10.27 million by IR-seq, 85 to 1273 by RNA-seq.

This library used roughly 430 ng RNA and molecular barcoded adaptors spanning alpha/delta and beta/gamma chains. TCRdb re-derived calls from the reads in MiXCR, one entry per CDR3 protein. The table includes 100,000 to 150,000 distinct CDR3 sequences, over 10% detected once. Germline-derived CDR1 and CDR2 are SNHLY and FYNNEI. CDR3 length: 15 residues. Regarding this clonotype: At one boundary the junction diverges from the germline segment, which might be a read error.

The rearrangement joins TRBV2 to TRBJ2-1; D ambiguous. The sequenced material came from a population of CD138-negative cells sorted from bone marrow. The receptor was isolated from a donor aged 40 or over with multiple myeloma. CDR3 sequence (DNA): TGTGCCAGCAGTGAAGCCCCAGGCACACCATCGACCCACGTCTTC. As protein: CASSEAPGTPSTHVF. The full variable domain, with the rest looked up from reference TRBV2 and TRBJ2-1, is EPEVTQTPSHQVTQMGQEVILRCVPISNHLYFYWYRQILGQKVEFLVSFYNNEISEKSEIFDDQFSVERPDGSNFTLKIRSTKLEDSAMYFCASSEAPGTPSTHVFGPGTRLTVL.